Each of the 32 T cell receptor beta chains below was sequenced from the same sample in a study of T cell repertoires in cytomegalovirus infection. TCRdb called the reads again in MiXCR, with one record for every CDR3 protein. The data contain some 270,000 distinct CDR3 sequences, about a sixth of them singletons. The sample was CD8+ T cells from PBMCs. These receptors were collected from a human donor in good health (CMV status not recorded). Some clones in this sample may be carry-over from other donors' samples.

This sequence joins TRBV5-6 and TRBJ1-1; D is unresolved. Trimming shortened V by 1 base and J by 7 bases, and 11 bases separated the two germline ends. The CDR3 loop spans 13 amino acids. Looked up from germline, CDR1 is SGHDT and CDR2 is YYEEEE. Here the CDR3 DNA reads TGTGCCAGCAGCTTGAAGCGGGCAGGTGAAGCTTTCTTT. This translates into CASSLKRAGEAFF. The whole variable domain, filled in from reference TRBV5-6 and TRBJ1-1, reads DAGVTQSPTHLIKTRGQQVTLRCSPKSGHDTVSWYQQALGQGPQFIFQYYEEEERQRGNFPDRFSGHQFPNYSSELNVNALLLGDSALYLCASSLKRAGEAFFGQGTRLTVV.

The CDR3 sequence is CASQEIQDREDEQYF. In DNA form, the CDR3 reads TGTGCCAGTCAAGAAATTCAGGACAGGGAGGACGAGCAGTACTTC. The rearrangement joins TRBV28 to TRBJ2-7; 8 bases line up with TRBD1. This CDR3 comprises 15 residues. V was clipped by 9 bases and J by 5 bases; unmatched bases: 15. The germline CDR1 and CDR2 sequences are MDHEN and SYDVKM. Full variable domain (outside the CDR3, taken from reference TRBV28 and TRBJ2-7): DVKVTQSSRYLVKRTGEKVFLECVQDMDHENMFWYRQDPGLGLRLIYFSYDVKMKEKGDIPEGYSVSREKKERFSLILESASTNQTSMYLCASQEIQDREDEQYFGPGTRLTVT.

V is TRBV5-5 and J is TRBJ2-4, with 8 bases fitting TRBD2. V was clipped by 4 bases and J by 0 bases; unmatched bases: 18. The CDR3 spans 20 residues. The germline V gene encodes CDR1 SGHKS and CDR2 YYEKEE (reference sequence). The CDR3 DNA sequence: TGTGCCAGCAGCCCATCTGGGAGCGGGGGCCTTCGGATAGCCAAAAACATTCAGTACTTC. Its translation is CASSPSGSGGLRIAKNIQYF.

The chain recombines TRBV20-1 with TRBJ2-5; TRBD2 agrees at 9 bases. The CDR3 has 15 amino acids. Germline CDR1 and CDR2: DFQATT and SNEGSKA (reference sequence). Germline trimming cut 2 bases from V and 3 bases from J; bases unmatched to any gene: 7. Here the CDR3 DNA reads TGCAGTGCTAGACTTTCGGCTAGCGGGGAAGAGACCCAGTACTTC. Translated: CSARLSASGEETQYF.

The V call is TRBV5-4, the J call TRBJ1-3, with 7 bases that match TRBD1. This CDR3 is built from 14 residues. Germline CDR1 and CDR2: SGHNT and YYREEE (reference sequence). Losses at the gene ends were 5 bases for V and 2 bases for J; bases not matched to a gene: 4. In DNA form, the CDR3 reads TGTGCCAGCAGTATGACAGGGACTGGAAACACCATATATTTT. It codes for CASSMTGTGNTIYF.

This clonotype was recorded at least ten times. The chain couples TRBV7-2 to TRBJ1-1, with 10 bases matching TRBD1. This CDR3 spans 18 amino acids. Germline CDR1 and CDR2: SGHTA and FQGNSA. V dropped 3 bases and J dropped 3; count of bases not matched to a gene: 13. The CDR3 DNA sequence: TGTGCCAGCAGCTTTAGGGTCCGGGACAGGGGAGGCCACACTGAAGCTTTCTTT. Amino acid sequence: CASSFRVRDRGGHTEAFF.

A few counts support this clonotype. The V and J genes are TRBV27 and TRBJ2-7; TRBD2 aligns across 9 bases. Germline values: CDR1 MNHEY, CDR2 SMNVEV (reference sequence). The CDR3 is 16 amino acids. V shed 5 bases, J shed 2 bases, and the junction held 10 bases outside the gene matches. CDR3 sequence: CASSQIAGEKPYEQYF. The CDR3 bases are TGTGCCAGCAGTCAAATAGCGGGGGAAAAACCCTACGAGCAGTACTTC.

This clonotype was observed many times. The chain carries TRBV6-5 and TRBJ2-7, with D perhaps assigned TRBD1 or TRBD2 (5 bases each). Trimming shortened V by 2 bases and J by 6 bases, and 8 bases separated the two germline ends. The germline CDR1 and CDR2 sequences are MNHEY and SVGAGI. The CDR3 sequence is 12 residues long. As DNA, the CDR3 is TGTGCCAGCAGTTACGGGGGTAGCGAGCAGTACTTC. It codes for CASSYGGSEQYF.

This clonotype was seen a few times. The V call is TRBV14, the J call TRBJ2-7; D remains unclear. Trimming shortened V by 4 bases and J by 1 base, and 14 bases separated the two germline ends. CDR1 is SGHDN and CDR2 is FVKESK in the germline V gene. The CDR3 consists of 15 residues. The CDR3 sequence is CASSLDPQKSYEQYF. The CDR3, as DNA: TGTGCCAGCAGCCTAGACCCACAGAAGTCCTACGAGCAGTACTTC.

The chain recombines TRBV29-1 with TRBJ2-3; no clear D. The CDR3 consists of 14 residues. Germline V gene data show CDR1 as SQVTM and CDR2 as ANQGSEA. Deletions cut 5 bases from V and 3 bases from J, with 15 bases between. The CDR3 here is CSVSGSRGTDTQYF. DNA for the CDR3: TGCAGCGTTTCCGGGTCGCGCGGTACAGATACGCAGTATTTT.

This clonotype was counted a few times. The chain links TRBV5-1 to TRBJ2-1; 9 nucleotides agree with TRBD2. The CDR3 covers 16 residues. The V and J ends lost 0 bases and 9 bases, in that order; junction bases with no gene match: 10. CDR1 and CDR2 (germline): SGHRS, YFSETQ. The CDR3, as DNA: TGCGCCAGCAGCTTGGATATTTTCCTAGCGGGGCTTGAGCAGTTCTTC. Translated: CASSLDIFLAGLEQFF.

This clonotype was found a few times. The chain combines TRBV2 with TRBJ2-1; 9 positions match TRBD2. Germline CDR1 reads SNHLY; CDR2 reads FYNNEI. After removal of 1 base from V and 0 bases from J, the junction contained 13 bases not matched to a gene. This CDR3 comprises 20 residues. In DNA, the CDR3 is TGTGCCAGCAGTGAAGGGGGGCTAGCGGGGCCCCATAGCTCCTACAATGAGCAGTTCTTC. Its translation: CASSEGGLAGPHSSYNEQFF.

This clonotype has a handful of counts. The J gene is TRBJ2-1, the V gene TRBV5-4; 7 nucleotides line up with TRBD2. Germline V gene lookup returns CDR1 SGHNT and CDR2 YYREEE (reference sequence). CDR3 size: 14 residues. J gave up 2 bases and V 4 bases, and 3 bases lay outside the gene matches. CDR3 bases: TGTGCCAGCAGCCAAGCGGGGACCTACAATGAGCAGTTCTTC. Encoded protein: CASSQAGTYNEQFF.

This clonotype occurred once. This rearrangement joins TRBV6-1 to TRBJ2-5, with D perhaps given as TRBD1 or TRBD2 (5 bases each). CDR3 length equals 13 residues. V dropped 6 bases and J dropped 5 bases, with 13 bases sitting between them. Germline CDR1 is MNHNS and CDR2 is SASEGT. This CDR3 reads CASRRGLGETQYF. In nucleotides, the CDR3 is TGTGCCAGCAGACGGGGCCTCGGGGAGACCCAGTACTTC.

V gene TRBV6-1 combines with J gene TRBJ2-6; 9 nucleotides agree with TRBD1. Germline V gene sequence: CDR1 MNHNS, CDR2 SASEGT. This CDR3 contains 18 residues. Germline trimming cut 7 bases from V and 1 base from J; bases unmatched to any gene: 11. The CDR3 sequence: CASTKRGQGASGANVLTF. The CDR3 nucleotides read TGTGCCAGCACCAAAAGGGGACAGGGCGCTTCTGGGGCCAACGTCCTGACTTTC.

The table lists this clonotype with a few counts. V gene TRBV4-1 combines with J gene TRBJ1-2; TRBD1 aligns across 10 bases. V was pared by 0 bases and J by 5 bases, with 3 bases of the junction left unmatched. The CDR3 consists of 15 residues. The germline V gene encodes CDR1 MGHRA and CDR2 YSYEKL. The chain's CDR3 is CASSQDRTGGYGYTF. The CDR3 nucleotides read TGCGCCAGCAGCCAAGACCGGACAGGGGGGTATGGCTACACCTTC.

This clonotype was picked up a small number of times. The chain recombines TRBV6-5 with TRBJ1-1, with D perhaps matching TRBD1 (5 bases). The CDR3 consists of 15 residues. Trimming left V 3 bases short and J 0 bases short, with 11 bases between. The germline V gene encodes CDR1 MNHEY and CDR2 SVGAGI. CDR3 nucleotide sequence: TGTGCCAGCAGTTATACCGGACACCTGAACACTGAAGCTTTCTTT. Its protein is CASSYTGHLNTEAFF.

CDR3 sequence: CASSYSGAETGPLISYNEQFF. In DNA, the CDR3 is TGTGCCAGCAGTTACTCGGGGGCTGAGACAGGACCTCTGATCTCCTACAATGAGCAGTTCTTC. This chain joins TRBV6-5 and TRBJ2-1, with a tentative D call TRBD1 (6 bases). The CDR3 has 21 residues. With 0 bases removed from V and 0 bases from J, the gap between germline ends came to 24 bases. CDR1 and CDR2 from the germline V gene are MNHEY and SVGAGI.

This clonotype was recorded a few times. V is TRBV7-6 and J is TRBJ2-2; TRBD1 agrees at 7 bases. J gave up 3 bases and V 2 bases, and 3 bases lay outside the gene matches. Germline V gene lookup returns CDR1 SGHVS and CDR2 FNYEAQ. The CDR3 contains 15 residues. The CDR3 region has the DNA TGTGCCAGCAGCTTATTGGGACAGCACACCGGGGAGCTGTTTTTT. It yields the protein CASSLLGQHTGELFF. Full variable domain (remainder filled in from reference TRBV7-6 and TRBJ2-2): GAGVSQSPRYKVTKRGQDVALRCDPISGHVSLYWYRQALGQGPEFLTYFNYEAQQDKSGLPNDRFSAERPEGSISTLTIQRTEQRDSAMYRCASSLLGQHTGELFFGEGSRLTVL.

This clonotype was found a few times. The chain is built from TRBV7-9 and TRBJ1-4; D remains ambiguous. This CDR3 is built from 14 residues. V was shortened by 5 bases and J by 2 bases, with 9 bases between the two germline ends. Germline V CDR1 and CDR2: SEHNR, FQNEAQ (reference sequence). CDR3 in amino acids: CASSREETNEKLFF. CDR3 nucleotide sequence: TGTGCCAGCAGCCGGGAGGAGACTAATGAAAAACTGTTTTTT.

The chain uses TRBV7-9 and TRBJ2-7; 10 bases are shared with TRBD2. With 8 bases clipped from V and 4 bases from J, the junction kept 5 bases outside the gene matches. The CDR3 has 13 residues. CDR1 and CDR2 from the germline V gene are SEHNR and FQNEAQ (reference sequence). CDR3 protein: CASGYSGGYEQYF. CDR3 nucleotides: TGTGCCAGCGGATATAGCGGGGGGTACGAGCAGTACTTC.

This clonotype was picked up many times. This CDR3 reads CASKSSPGPRETQYF. The CDR3 DNA reads as TGTGCCAGCAAAAGCAGCCCAGGGCCGAGGGAGACCCAGTACTTC. The chain recombines TRBV12-3 or TRBV12-4 with TRBJ2-5, with D possibly TRBD1 on 5 matching bases. This CDR3 region has 15 residues. The V end lost 7 bases, the J end lost 5 bases, and 20 bases lay between the germline ends.

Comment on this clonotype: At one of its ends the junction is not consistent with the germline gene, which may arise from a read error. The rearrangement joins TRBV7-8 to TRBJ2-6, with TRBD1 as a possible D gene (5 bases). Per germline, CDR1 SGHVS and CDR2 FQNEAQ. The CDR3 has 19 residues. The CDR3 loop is CAALSRGQFLPAGANVLTF. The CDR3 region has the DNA TGTGCTGCCCTGAGTAGGGGTCAGTTTCTTCCGGCTGGAGCCAACGTCCTGACTTTC.

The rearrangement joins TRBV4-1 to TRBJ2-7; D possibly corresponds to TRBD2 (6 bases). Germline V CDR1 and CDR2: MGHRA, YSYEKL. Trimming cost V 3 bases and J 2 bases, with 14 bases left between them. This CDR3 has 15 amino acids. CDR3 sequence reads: CASSHFGSRPYEQYF. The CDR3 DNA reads TGCGCCAGCAGCCACTTCGGGAGCCGACCCTACGAGCAGTACTTC.

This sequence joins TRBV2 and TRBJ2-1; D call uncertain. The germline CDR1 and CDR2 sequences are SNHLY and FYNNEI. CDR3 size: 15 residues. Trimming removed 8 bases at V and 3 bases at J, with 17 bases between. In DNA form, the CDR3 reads TGTGCCAGCTTCTCTGACCCAAAGGGCTACAATGAGCAGTTCTTC. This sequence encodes CASFSDPKGYNEQFF.

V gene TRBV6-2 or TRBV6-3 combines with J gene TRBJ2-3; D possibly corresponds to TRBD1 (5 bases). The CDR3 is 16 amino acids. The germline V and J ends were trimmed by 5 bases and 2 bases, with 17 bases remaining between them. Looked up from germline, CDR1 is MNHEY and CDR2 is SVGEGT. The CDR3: CASSPQPTVATDTQYF. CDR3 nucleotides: TGTGCCAGCAGTCCCCAACCGACAGTCGCCACAGATACGCAGTATTTT.

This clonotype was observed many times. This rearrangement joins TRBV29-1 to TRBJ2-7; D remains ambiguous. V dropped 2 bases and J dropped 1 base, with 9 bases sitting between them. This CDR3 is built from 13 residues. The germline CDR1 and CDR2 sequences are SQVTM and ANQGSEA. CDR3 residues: CSVESQASYEQYF. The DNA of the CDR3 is TGCAGCGTTGAAAGCCAGGCTTCCTACGAGCAGTACTTC.

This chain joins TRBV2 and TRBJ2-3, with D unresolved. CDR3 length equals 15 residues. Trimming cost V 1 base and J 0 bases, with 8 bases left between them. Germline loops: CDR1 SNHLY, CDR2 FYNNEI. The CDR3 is CASSEVWASTDTQYF. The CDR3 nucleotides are TGTGCCAGCAGTGAAGTATGGGCTAGCACAGATACGCAGTATTTT.

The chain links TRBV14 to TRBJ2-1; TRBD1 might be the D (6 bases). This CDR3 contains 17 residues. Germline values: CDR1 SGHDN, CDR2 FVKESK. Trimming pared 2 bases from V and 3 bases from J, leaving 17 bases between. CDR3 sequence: CASSQNLGGGFYNEQFF. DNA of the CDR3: TGTGCCAGCAGCCAAAATCTTGGGGGCGGGTTCTACAATGAGCAGTTCTTC.

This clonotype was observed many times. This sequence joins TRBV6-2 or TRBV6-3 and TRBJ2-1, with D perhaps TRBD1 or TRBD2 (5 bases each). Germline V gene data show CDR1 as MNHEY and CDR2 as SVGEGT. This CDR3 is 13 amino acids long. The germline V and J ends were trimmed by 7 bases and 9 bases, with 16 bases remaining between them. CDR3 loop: CASTQNHGGEQFF. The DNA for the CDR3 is TGTGCCAGCACCCAGAACCATGGGGGTGAGCAGTTCTTC.

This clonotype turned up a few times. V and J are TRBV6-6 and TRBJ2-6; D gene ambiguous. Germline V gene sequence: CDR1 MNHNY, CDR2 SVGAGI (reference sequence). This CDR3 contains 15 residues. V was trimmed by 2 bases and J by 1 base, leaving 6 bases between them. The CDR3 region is CASSYGVSGANVLTF. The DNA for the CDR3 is TGTGCCAGCAGTTACGGGGTGTCTGGGGCCAACGTCCTGACTTTC.

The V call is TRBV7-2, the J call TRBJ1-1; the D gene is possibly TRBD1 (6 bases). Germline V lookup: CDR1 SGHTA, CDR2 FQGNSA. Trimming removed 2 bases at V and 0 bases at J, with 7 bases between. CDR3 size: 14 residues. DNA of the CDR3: TGTGCCAGCAGCTTATCAGGGGTGAACACTGAAGCTTTCTTT. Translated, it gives CASSLSGVNTEAFF.